This T cell receptor beta chain emerged from a study of blood T cell repertoires in COVID-19 (dated by TCRdb to about 2020). Broadly, across the study: Collaborator samples came from the United States, Italy and Spain and covered acute and convalescent phases of COVID-19. The material from the prospective study consisted of cDNA or gDNA derived from T cells, B-cell-depleted T cells, or PBMCs. Deeply sampled blood TCRbeta repertoires from subjects exposed to, actively infected with, or recovered from COVID-19 were included in the dataset. The repertoires were made available in a free public database intended to serve as a resource for research on the immune response to SARS-CoV-2. The samples were drawn from the first 160 participants of the ongoing ImmuneRACE study and from over a thousand subjects provided by 6 global collaborators. Nearly every sample came with metadata listing a de-identified subject ID, COVID-19 status, age in years and sex. Where available, HLA class I and class II types were taken from metadata supplied by the sample provider and were not determined by assay-based typing. General findings and caveats noted by the study authors: The amount of clinical and demographic metadata varied by source and participant and was provided uncurated.

At one collaborating source in Seattle, patients were enrolled during active infection and were followed longitudinally through the course of disease. Collaborating institutions collected whole blood in K2EDTA tubes following their own protocols. Collaborator samples were shipped for TCRbeta analysis as frozen whole blood, isolated PBMCs, or DNA extracted from either sample type. V is clipped by 2 bases and J by 7 bases, and the sequence between their germline boundaries is 17 bases long. There are 15 amino acids in the CDR3, from cysteine to phenylalanine inclusive. Only the CDR3 part of the read is kept: 45 bases, read in frame from the first base. From the germline V gene (reference sequence), CDR1 is MNHEY and CDR2 is SMNVEV. The immunoSEQ Assay, a bias-controlled multiplex PCR, was used to amplify TCRbeta CDR3 regions from genomic DNA. The source study handled its data this way. The number of nucleated cells in each sample was estimated from the amplification of reference gene primers within the assay. To quantify the absolute abundance of each unique TCRbeta CDR3 rearrangement, sequence reads were collapsed and filtered. For each sample, productive Simpson clonality was calculated as the square root of Simpson's diversity index across productive rearrangements. TCRdb retrieved this table from immuneACCESS and kept in-frame rearrangements only. Not all clones are present; in checked studies, unresolved V genes account for under half, and no reason is known for the remainder. The V and J calls and clone size are taken from that table; D and trimming were inferred from the DNA. This sample is represented by 150,000 or so clones; approximately 90% of them were singletons. Of the sample, about an eighth is held by the ten largest clones.

A word on this clone: Its antigen is unknown. Per-nucleotide qualities are absent, and no much larger clonotype sits a single base away.

This receptor was taken from a man aged 18 to 30 with COVID-19, enrolled during active disease. The sequenced sample consisted of peripheral blood. The chain is made from TRBV27 and TRBJ1-1; matching of 6 bases hints at TRBD1 as the D gene. CDR3 region: CASSLASGQYNEAFF. The nucleotides read TGTGCCAGCAGTTTAGCAAGCGGACAGTATAATGAAGCTTTCTTT.